One sample yielded the 5 T cell receptor beta chains listed below, sequenced in a study of human T cells and chemical hapten exposure. Time point denoted: pre-sensitization, week 0. Described treatment: therapeutic diphenylcyclopropenone sensitization with weekly scalp DPC. In TCRdb, the RACE reads were re-called with MiXCR into one record per CDR3 protein. The sample yields 180,000 or so distinct CDR3 sequences, around 30% seen once. The material was whole blood, obtained in connection with sensitization to the hapten diphenylcyclopropenone (DPC). Receptors were obtained from a woman in her twenties or thirties with alopecia areata. Some clones in this sample may be carry-over from other donors' samples.

This clonotype was observed a few times. The gene calls are TRBV28 and TRBJ1-2, with a possible D match to TRBD1 (5 bases). The V end lost 8 bases, the J end lost 7 bases, and 17 bases lay between the germline ends. Germline V gene data show CDR1 as MDHEN and CDR2 as SYDVKM. This CDR3 spans 13 amino acids. The CDR3 nucleotides read TGTGCCAGCGGGGCCCAGGCCCCCGGTGGCTACACCTTC. Translated: CASGAQAPGGYTF.

This chain joins TRBV5-1 and TRBJ1-6, with unresolved D. Germline V gene data show CDR1 as SGHRS and CDR2 as YFSETQ. Between the trimmed V and J ends, which lost 0 bases and 7 bases, there was a span of 2 bases. The CDR3 consists of 12 residues. The CDR3 DNA reads TGCGCCAGCAGCTTGGAGAATTCACCCCTCCACTTT. Protein product: CASSLENSPLHF.

The genes are TRBV7-9 and TRBJ2-3, with TRBD2 identical over 8 bases. Germline values: CDR1 SEHNR, CDR2 FQNEAQ (reference sequence). The CDR3 contains 15 residues. Losses at the gene ends were 3 bases for V and 1 base for J; bases not matched to a gene: 3. The CDR3 spells CASSFQLAGTDTQYF. The CDR3 DNA is TGTGCCAGCAGCTTCCAACTAGCGGGCACAGATACGCAGTATTTT.

The V and J genes are TRBV6-6 and TRBJ1-6; D remains unclear. Germline CDR1 reads MNHNY; CDR2 reads SVGAGI (reference sequence). The CDR3 length is 14 residues. V was clipped by 3 bases and J by 9 bases, with 12 bases between them. This chain's CDR3 is CASSYVVPSSPLHF. DNA of the CDR3: TGTGCCAGCAGTTATGTTGTGCCGAGTTCACCCCTCCACTTT.

The V gene is TRBV4-2, the J gene TRBJ1-5, with 8 bases identical to TRBD1. The junction had 8 bases not matched to a gene; V was cut back by 4 bases and J by 6 bases. Per germline, CDR1 LGHNA and CDR2 YNFKEQ. This CDR3 comprises 15 residues. The CDR3 nucleotides read TGTGCCAGCAGCCTCCTAGGACAGGGCGGTCAGCCCCAGCATTTT. Translation gives CASSLLGQGGQPQHF.